The 3 T cell receptor beta chains below were found in one sample sequenced in a study of cytomegalovirus exposure and HLA in healthy donors. Data came from immunoSEQ multiplex PCR; TCRdb stores just in-frame clones and leaves some out. The sample shows 150,000 or so clones, approximately 89% of them seen only once. Specimen: PBMCs. The receptors derive from a woman aged 18-29 years in good health and CMV-seronegative.

CDR3 residues: CASSPLVTLNGYTF. For the CDR3, the DNA is TGTGCCAGCAGTCCACTCGTCACCCTAAATGGCTACACCTTC. This chain joins TRBV27 and TRBJ1-2; D is uncertain. The germline V gene has CDR1 MNHEY and CDR2 SMNVEV (reference sequence). CDR3 length equals 14 residues. V shed 5 bases and J shed 6 bases, with 16 bases lying between them.

The V and J genes are TRBV18 and TRBJ1-5; 7 bases map to TRBD1. This CDR3 is built from 14 residues. V trimming: 3 bases; J trimming: 9 bases; junction bases outside the gene matches: 8. Germline V gene lookup returns CDR1 KGHSH and CDR2 LQKENI. This CDR3 reads CASSPDRARGPQHF. CDR3 DNA sequence: TGTGCCAGCTCACCCGACAGGGCCAGGGGGCCCCAGCATTTT.

The rearrangement uses TRBV7-3 and TRBJ2-1; 15 bases line up with TRBD2. There are 14 residues in the CDR3. Trimming took 4 bases from V and 9 from J; bases not matched to a gene: 1. CDR1 is SGHTA and CDR2 is FQGTGA in the germline V gene. CDR3 in amino acids: CASSSGLAGGEQFF. CDR3 in DNA: TGTGCCAGCAGCTCGGGACTAGCGGGGGGTGAGCAGTTCTTC. Using reference TRBV7-3 and TRBJ2-1 for the parts outside the CDR3, the full variable domain is GAGVSQTPSNKVTEKGKYVELRCDPISGHTALYWYRQSLGQGPEFLIYFQGTGAADDSGLPNDRFFAVRPEGSVSTLKIQRTERGDSAVYLCASSSGLAGGEQFFGPGTRLTVL.